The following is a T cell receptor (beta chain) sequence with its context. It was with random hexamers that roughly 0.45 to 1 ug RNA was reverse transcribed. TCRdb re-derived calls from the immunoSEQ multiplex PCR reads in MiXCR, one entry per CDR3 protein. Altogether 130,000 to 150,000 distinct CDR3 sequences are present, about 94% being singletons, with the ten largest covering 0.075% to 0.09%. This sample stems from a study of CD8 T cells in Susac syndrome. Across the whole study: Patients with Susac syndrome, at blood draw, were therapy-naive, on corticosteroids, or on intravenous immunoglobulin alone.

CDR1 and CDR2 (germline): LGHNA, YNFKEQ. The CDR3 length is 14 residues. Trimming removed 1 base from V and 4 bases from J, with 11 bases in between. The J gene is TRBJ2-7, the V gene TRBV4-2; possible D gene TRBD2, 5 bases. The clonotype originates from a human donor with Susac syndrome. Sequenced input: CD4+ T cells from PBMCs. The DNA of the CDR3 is TGTGCCAGCAGCCAAGGCTTTAGCGAATACGAGCAGTACTTC. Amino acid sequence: CASSQGFSEYEQYF.